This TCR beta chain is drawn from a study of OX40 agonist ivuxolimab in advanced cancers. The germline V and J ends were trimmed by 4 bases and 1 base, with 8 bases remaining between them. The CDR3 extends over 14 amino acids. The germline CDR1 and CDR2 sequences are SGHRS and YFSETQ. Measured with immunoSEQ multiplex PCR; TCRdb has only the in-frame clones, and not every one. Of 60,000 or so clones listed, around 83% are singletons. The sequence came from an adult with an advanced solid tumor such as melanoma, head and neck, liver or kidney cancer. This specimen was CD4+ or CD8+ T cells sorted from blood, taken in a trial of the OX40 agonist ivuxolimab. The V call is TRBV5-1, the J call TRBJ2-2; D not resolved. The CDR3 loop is CASSGRQNTGELFF. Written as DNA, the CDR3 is TGCGCCAGCAGCGGAAGACAGAACACCGGGGAGCTGTTTTTT.